This is a list of T cell receptor beta chains from one sample in a study of shared clonotypes between healthy human individuals. The protocol was immunoSEQ multiplex PCR, while the TCRdb copy is restricted to in-frame clones and leaves out a portion. The sample has more than 600,000 clones, 92% seen once. Sequenced material: naive CD8+ T cells sorted from blood. The source of these receptors is a man aged 30-40 years in good health. CDR3s include the opening cysteine and the closing phenylalanine or tryptophan. The D gene is left open where the match is weak. Where a row states a size, it is once, few, many or the class of an expanded clone; other rows omit it.

abundance: NA
v_gene: TRBV11-3
j_gene: TRBJ2-5
d_gene: NA
CDR3aa: CASSFSAYETQYF
CDR3nt: TGTGCCAGCAGCTTCTCGGCGTATGAGACCCAGTACTTC

abundance: NA
v_gene: TRBV6-5
j_gene: TRBJ2-1
d_gene: TRBD2
CDR3aa: CASSPGLAAYNEQFF
CDR3nt: TGTGCCAGCAGTCCTGGACTAGCGGCCTACAATGAGCAGTTCTTC

abundance: NA
v_gene: TRBV9
j_gene: TRBJ2-1
d_gene: TRBD2
CDR3aa: CASKGLANEQFF
CDR3nt: TGTGCCAGCAAGGGACTAGCCAATGAGCAGTTCTTC

abundance: NA
v_gene: TRBV27
j_gene: TRBJ2-5
d_gene: NA
CDR3aa: CASSFSKDSGVSQYF
CDR3nt: TGTGCCAGCAGTTTCTCAAAAGATTCAGGCGTGAGCCAGTACTTC

abundance: NA
v_gene: TRBV18
j_gene: TRBJ2-2
d_gene: TRBD1
CDR3aa: CASSPPDRKNTGELFF
CDR3nt: TGTGCCAGCTCACCCCCGGACAGGAAAAACACCGGGGAGCTGTTTTTT

abundance: NA
v_gene: TRBV5-8
j_gene: TRBJ2-1
d_gene: NA
CDR3aa: CASSLEDYPSSLASYNEQFF
CDR3nt: TGTGCCAGCAGCTTGGAGGACTATCCGTCATCTCTTGCCTCCTACAATGAGCAGTTCTTC

abundance: NA
v_gene: TRBV29-1
j_gene: TRBJ2-1
d_gene: TRBD2
CDR3aa: CSVDSGRNLDEQFF
CDR3nt: TGCAGCGTTGATAGCGGGAGGAATCTCGATGAGCAGTTCTTC

abundance: NA
v_gene: TRBV6-5
j_gene: TRBJ1-5
d_gene: NA
CDR3aa: CASSRTVLGDQPQHF
CDR3nt: TGTGCCAGCAGTCGGACAGTGCTGGGAGATCAGCCCCAGCATTTT

abundance: few
v_gene: TRBV4-1
j_gene: TRBJ1-4
d_gene: TRBD1
CDR3aa: CASSQDPMGTGREKLFF
CDR3nt: TGCGCCAGCAGCCAAGATCCGATGGGGACAGGAAGAGAAAAACTGTTTTTT

abundance: NA
v_gene: TRBV9
j_gene: TRBJ2-7
d_gene: NA
CDR3aa: CASSAEEEGARYEQYF
CDR3nt: TGTGCCAGCAGCGCTGAAGAGGAGGGGGCGCGGTACGAGCAGTACTTC

abundance: NA
v_gene: TRBV5-4
j_gene: TRBJ2-3
d_gene: NA
CDR3aa: CASSFRLEAPDTQYF
CDR3nt: TGTGCCAGCAGCTTTAGGCTAGAAGCTCCAGATACGCAGTATTTT

abundance: NA
v_gene: TRBV19
j_gene: TRBJ1-5
d_gene: NA
CDR3aa: CASSILLGVNQPQHF
CDR3nt: TGTGCCAGTAGTATATTGTTGGGGGTTAATCAGCCCCAGCATTTT

abundance: NA
v_gene: TRBV13
j_gene: TRBJ2-2
d_gene: NA
CDR3aa: CASSSNMAGELFF
CDR3nt: TGTGCCAGCAGCTCCAATATGGCCGGGGAGCTGTTTTTT

abundance: NA
v_gene: TRBV10-3
j_gene: TRBJ2-2
d_gene: NA
CDR3aa: CAIETNSGELFF
CDR3nt: TGTGCCATCGAAACAAATTCCGGGGAGCTGTTTTTT

abundance: NA
v_gene: TRBV29-1
j_gene: TRBJ2-1
d_gene: TRBD2
CDR3aa: CSVAGTSGSYNEQFF
CDR3nt: TGCAGCGTTGCGGGTACTAGCGGATCCTACAATGAGCAGTTCTTC

abundance: NA
v_gene: TRBV7-9
j_gene: TRBJ2-7
d_gene: NA
CDR3aa: CASSLVGPARSDYEQYF
CDR3nt: TGTGCCAGCAGCTTAGTCGGTCCGGCGAGATCGGACTACGAGCAGTACTTC

abundance: NA
v_gene: TRBV28
j_gene: TRBJ2-7
d_gene: NA
CDR3aa: CASSLRRAYEQYF
CDR3nt: TGTGCCAGCAGTTTACGGAGAGCCTACGAGCAGTACTTC

abundance: NA
v_gene: TRBV7-9
j_gene: TRBJ2-1
d_gene: NA
CDR3aa: CASSLVGGYEQFF
CDR3nt: TGTGCCAGCAGCTTAGTTGGAGGGTATGAGCAGTTCTTC

abundance: NA
v_gene: TRBV9
j_gene: TRBJ2-2
d_gene: NA
CDR3aa: CATGRANTGELFF
CDR3nt: TGTGCCACAGGACGAGCGAACACCGGGGAGCTGTTTTTT

abundance: NA
v_gene: TRBV5-5
j_gene: TRBJ2-7
d_gene: NA
CDR3aa: CASSLFGTDSREQYF
CDR3nt: TGTGCCAGCAGCTTATTCGGGACCGACTCTAGGGAGCAGTACTTC

abundance: NA
v_gene: TRBV7-9
j_gene: TRBJ1-1
d_gene: NA
CDR3aa: CASSSAETEAFF
CDR3nt: TGTGCCAGCAGCTCCGCAGAGACTGAAGCTTTCTTT

abundance: NA
v_gene: TRBV19
j_gene: TRBJ2-1
d_gene: NA
CDR3aa: CASTLGNSYNEQFF
CDR3nt: TGTGCCAGTACGCTCGGGAACTCCTACAATGAGCAGTTCTTC

abundance: NA
v_gene: TRBV5-1
j_gene: TRBJ2-5
d_gene: TRBD1
CDR3aa: CASSLETGLETQYF
CDR3nt: TGCGCCAGCAGCCTAGAGACAGGGTTAGAGACCCAGTACTTC

abundance: NA
v_gene: TRBV11-2
j_gene: TRBJ1-2
d_gene: TRBD1
CDR3aa: CASSTDRDYYGYTF
CDR3nt: TGTGCCAGCAGCACCGACAGGGATTACTATGGCTACACCTTC

abundance: NA
v_gene: TRBV27
j_gene: TRBJ1-5
d_gene: TRBD1
CDR3aa: CASNRGGGNQPQHF
CDR3nt: TGTGCCAGTAACAGGGGAGGGGGCAATCAGCCCCAGCATTTT

abundance: once
v_gene: TRBV4-1
j_gene: TRBJ1-1
d_gene: TRBD1
CDR3aa: CASTPGQGRTEAFF
CDR3nt: TGCGCCAGCACGCCTGGACAGGGACGTACTGAAGCTTTCTTT

abundance: NA
v_gene: TRBV7-6
j_gene: TRBJ1-1
d_gene: TRBD1
CDR3aa: CASSPGTGMGTEAFF
CDR3nt: TGTGCCAGCAGCCCCGGGACAGGGATGGGGACTGAAGCTTTCTTT

abundance: NA
v_gene: TRBV5-6
j_gene: TRBJ2-7
d_gene: NA
CDR3aa: CASSLTASPPYEQYF
CDR3nt: TGTGCCAGCAGCTTGACGGCTAGCCCCCCCTACGAGCAGTACTTC

abundance: NA
v_gene: TRBV27
j_gene: TRBJ2-1
d_gene: TRBD1
CDR3aa: CASSLSEGTGGYHSYNEQFF
CDR3nt: TGTGCCAGCAGTTTATCGGAGGGGACAGGGGGCTACCACTCCTACAATGAGCAGTTCTTC

abundance: once
v_gene: TRBV27
j_gene: TRBJ2-1
d_gene: TRBD2
CDR3aa: CASSLSGTSGYNEQFF
CDR3nt: TGTGCCAGCAGTTTATCGGGGACTAGCGGATACAATGAGCAGTTCTTC

abundance: once
v_gene: TRBV19
j_gene: TRBJ2-7
d_gene: NA
CDR3aa: CASSMTGLSYEQYF
CDR3nt: TGTGCCAGTAGTATGACAGGCCTATCCTACGAGCAGTACTTC

abundance: NA
v_gene: TRBV28
j_gene: TRBJ2-4
d_gene: TRBD1
CDR3aa: CASSGQGPGAKNIQYF
CDR3nt: TGTGCCAGCAGTGGACAGGGACCAGGGGCCAAAAACATTCAGTACTTC

abundance: NA
v_gene: TRBV7-8
j_gene: TRBJ2-1
d_gene: TRBD2
CDR3aa: CASSLLAGGPYNEQFF
CDR3nt: TGTGCCAGCAGCTTATTAGCGGGAGGGCCCTACAATGAGCAGTTCTTC

abundance: NA
v_gene: TRBV28
j_gene: TRBJ1-5
d_gene: NA
CDR3aa: CASSFVGGGQPQHF
CDR3nt: TGTGCCAGCAGTTTCGTTGGGGGCGGTCAGCCCCAGCATTTT

abundance: NA
v_gene: TRBV15
j_gene: TRBJ1-1
d_gene: NA
CDR3aa: CATSPQGTFEAFF
CDR3nt: TGTGCCACCAGCCCCCAAGGAACGTTTGAAGCTTTCTTT

abundance: NA
v_gene: TRBV7-9
j_gene: TRBJ2-7
d_gene: NA
CDR3aa: CAEQESHEQYF
CDR3nt: TGTGCCGAGCAGGAGTCCCACGAGCAGTACTTC

abundance: NA
v_gene: TRBV14
j_gene: TRBJ2-2
d_gene: NA
CDR3aa: CASSRFATGANTGELFF
CDR3nt: TGTGCCAGCAGCCGCTTTGCGACAGGAGCGAACACCGGGGAGCTGTTTTTT

abundance: NA
v_gene: TRBV5-1
j_gene: TRBJ2-5
d_gene: NA
CDR3aa: CASSWATAQETQYF
CDR3nt: TGCGCCAGCAGCTGGGCGACAGCCCAAGAGACCCAGTACTTC

abundance: NA
v_gene: TRBV7-6
j_gene: TRBJ2-7
d_gene: NA
CDR3aa: CASSGASGYEQYF
CDR3nt: TGTGCCAGCAGCGGGGCGAGCGGATACGAGCAGTACTTC

abundance: NA
v_gene: TRBV11-3
j_gene: TRBJ2-1
d_gene: TRBD2
CDR3aa: CASSARPGGRANNEQFF
CDR3nt: TGTGCCAGCAGCGCCAGGCCTGGCGGGAGGGCCAATAATGAGCAGTTCTTC

abundance: NA
v_gene: TRBV25-1
j_gene: TRBJ2-1
d_gene: TRBD2
CDR3aa: CASSESGGDWVNRQFF
CDR3nt: TGTGCCAGCAGTGAGAGTGGGGGGGACTGGGTAAATCGGCAGTTCTTC

abundance: NA
v_gene: TRBV27
j_gene: TRBJ2-7
d_gene: TRBD2
CDR3aa: CASSLRGLADYYEQYF
CDR3nt: TGTGCCAGCAGTTTAAGGGGCCTAGCGGACTACTACGAGCAGTACTTC

abundance: NA
v_gene: TRBV6-1
j_gene: TRBJ1-2
d_gene: NA
CDR3aa: CASRQDYGYTF
CDR3nt: TGTGCCAGCAGACAAGACTATGGCTACACCTTC

abundance: NA
v_gene: TRBV9
j_gene: TRBJ2-7
d_gene: NA
CDR3aa: CASSPLAQGTDGQYF
CDR3nt: TGTGCCAGCAGCCCCCTGGCACAGGGAACGGATGGGCAGTACTTC

abundance: many
v_gene: TRBV6-1
j_gene: TRBJ2-7
d_gene: TRBD2
CDR3aa: CASSAGTSGSYEQYF
CDR3nt: TGTGCCAGCAGCGCCGGTACTAGCGGCTCCTACGAGCAGTACTTC

abundance: few
v_gene: TRBV10-1
j_gene: TRBJ2-2
d_gene: NA
CDR3aa: CASGTRGTGELFF
CDR3nt: TGCGCCAGCGGGACCCGAGGTACCGGGGAGCTGTTTTTT

abundance: NA
v_gene: TRBV2
j_gene: TRBJ1-1
d_gene: NA
CDR3aa: CASRRDTGETEAFF
CDR3nt: TGTGCCAGCAGACGGGACACCGGGGAGACTGAAGCTTTCTTT

abundance: NA
v_gene: TRBV6-4
j_gene: TRBJ2-1
d_gene: TRBD2
CDR3aa: CASTQRPGLAGSGNEQFF
CDR3nt: TGTGCCAGCACTCAGCGACCGGGACTAGCGGGTTCTGGGAATGAGCAGTTCTTC

abundance: NA
v_gene: TRBV5-8
j_gene: TRBJ2-2
d_gene: NA
CDR3aa: CASSFLMSGELFF
CDR3nt: TGTGCCAGCAGCTTTCTTATGAGCGGGGAGCTGTTTTTT

abundance: once
v_gene: TRBV7-9
j_gene: TRBJ2-7
d_gene: TRBD2
CDR3aa: CASSPAGGIYEQYF
CDR3nt: TGTGCCAGCAGCCCAGCGGGAGGAATATACGAGCAGTACTTC

abundance: NA
v_gene: TRBV7-9
j_gene: TRBJ2-2
d_gene: TRBD1
CDR3aa: CASSTWTGLRNTGELFF
CDR3nt: TGTGCCAGCAGCACCTGGACAGGGTTGCGGAACACCGGGGAGCTGTTTTTT